This T cell receptor (beta chain) emerged from a study of patients and donors after allogeneic stem cell transplantation. Germline V gene data show CDR1 as MGHDK and CDR2 as SYGVNS. The ends lost 4 bases at V and 8 bases at J; junction bases unmatched: 8. The CDR3 is 15 residues long. TCRdb passed the RT-PCR reads through MiXCR, listing each CDR3 protein once. The sample consists of about 960,000 distinct CDR3 sequences, 18% of them appearing once. This clonotype has more than one count but fewer than ten. Sequencing was done on a sample of blood, either unsorted or a sorted T cell fraction (not recorded which). The receptor was derived from a human donor who was either an allogeneic HSCT recipient or a stem cell or donor lymphocyte infusion donor (not recorded which). It is not recorded whose cells these are; they may come from a transplant donor. V gene TRBV25-1 combines with J gene TRBJ1-4; 9 bases agree with TRBD1. Here the CDR3 DNA reads TGTGCCAGCAGTGGACAGGGGGGTGGAGCGGAAAAACTGTTTTTT. Protein sequence: CASSGQGGGAEKLFF.